This T cell receptor (beta chain) is drawn from a study of blood T cell repertoires in COVID-19. Study summary: Sites across the United States, Italy and Spain contributed samples from acute and convalescent COVID-19.

Original handling: Amplification of reference gene primers provided the estimated nucleated cell counts. The protocol was immunoSEQ multiplex PCR, while the TCRdb copy is restricted to in-frame clones and leaves out a portion. The DNA was the basis for D and trimming; V, J and clone size are from that table. The sample shows 200,000 or so clones, over 60% of them seen only once. Between the trimmed V and J ends, which lost 2 bases and 13 bases, there was a span of 23 bases. The CDR3 is 16 amino acids. Germline V gene sequence: CDR1 MNHNS, CDR2 SASEGT. This clonotype was obtained from a woman aged 70-85 years with acute or convalescent COVID-19. Sequenced input: peripheral blood. The chain carries TRBV6-1 and TRBJ1-4, with D tentatively TRBD1 (5 bases). CDR3 sequence: CASSENLFGTVTRLFF. The CDR3 DNA sequence: TGTGCCAGCAGTGAAAATCTTTTTGGGACTGTTACAAGACTGTTTTTT.